Listed below are T cell receptor beta chains from one sample, sequenced in a study of PD-1 blockade in classical Hodgkin lymphoma. Clones were sequenced by immunoSEQ multiplex PCR, and TCRdb holds only the in-frame ones, with some missing. The table shows around 91,000 clones, with around 90% occurring only once. Sequencing was performed on peripheral blood mononuclear cells (PBMCs), taken at baseline. The origin of the receptors is a human donor with classical Hodgkin lymphoma. CDR3s include the opening cysteine and the closing phenylalanine or tryptophan. D genes are given only for firm matches. Clone sizes are given selectively: once, few, many, or a class where the clone is expanded.

j_gene: TRBJ2-1; d_gene: NA; abundance: NA; v_gene: TRBV20-1; CDR3nt: TGCAGTGCTCGGGGTACCAATGAGCAGTTCTTC; CDR3aa: CSARGTNEQFF
j_gene: TRBJ2-7; d_gene: NA; abundance: NA; v_gene: TRBV7-2; CDR3nt: TGTGCCAGCAGCTTAGAACCGGGCTCAGCCTACGAGCAGTACTTC; CDR3aa: CASSLEPGSAYEQYF
j_gene: TRBJ2-7; d_gene: NA; abundance: NA; v_gene: TRBV25-1; CDR3nt: TGTGCCAGCAGTGAATCCCCCGAAGGCGAGCAGTACTTC; CDR3aa: CASSESPEGEQYF
j_gene: TRBJ2-4; d_gene: NA; abundance: NA; v_gene: TRBV2; CDR3nt: TGTGCCAGCAGTGCAGATGCCAAAAACATTCAGTACTTC; CDR3aa: CASSADAKNIQYF
j_gene: TRBJ1-5; d_gene: NA; abundance: NA; v_gene: TRBV21-1; CDR3nt: TGTGCCAGCAGCAAAGCGGAGGGGGACGGCAATCAGCCCCAGCATTTT; CDR3aa: CASSKAEGDGNQPQHF
j_gene: TRBJ2-1; d_gene: NA; abundance: NA; v_gene: TRBV19; CDR3nt: TGTGCCAGTAGTATTTTATGGGGGAATAATGAGCAGTTCTTC; CDR3aa: CASSILWGNNEQFF
j_gene: TRBJ2-7; d_gene: NA; abundance: NA; v_gene: TRBV5-4; CDR3nt: TGTGCCAGCAGCCAAGGAATTTCGTTGCGGCCTACCTACGAGCAGTACTTC; CDR3aa: CASSQGISLRPTYEQYF
j_gene: TRBJ1-1; d_gene: TRBD1; abundance: NA; v_gene: TRBV7-9; CDR3nt: TGTGCCAGCAGCCCGACCGGGACAGTGAACACTGAAGCTTTCTTT; CDR3aa: CASSPTGTVNTEAFF
j_gene: TRBJ1-1; d_gene: NA; abundance: few; v_gene: TRBV29-1; CDR3nt: TGCAGCGTTGACACAGGTTTCGGCACTGAAGCTTTCTTT; CDR3aa: CSVDTGFGTEAFF
j_gene: TRBJ2-7; d_gene: TRBD2; abundance: many; v_gene: TRBV2; CDR3nt: TGTGCCAGCAGCTCAGGCGGGAGAGAGTACGAGCAGTACTTC; CDR3aa: CASSSGGREYEQYF
j_gene: TRBJ1-1; d_gene: TRBD1; abundance: NA; v_gene: TRBV4-2; CDR3nt: TGTGCCAGCAGCCAAGAGTTAGGAGGGACAGGGTGGCACACTGAAGCTTTCTTT; CDR3aa: CASSQELGGTGWHTEAFF
j_gene: TRBJ2-1; d_gene: NA; abundance: NA; v_gene: TRBV6-4; CDR3nt: TGTGCCAGCAGACCCGAGGCGGGGTCCTACAATGAGCAGTTCTTC; CDR3aa: CASRPEAGSYNEQFF
j_gene: TRBJ2-7; d_gene: NA; abundance: few; v_gene: TRBV2; CDR3nt: TGTGCCAGCAGTGAATATTTGGGGGGCTGGAACGAGCAGTACTTC; CDR3aa: CASSEYLGGWNEQYF
j_gene: TRBJ1-1; d_gene: NA; abundance: NA; v_gene: TRBV28; CDR3nt: TGTGCCAGCAGGCCCTCCAGGTTGACTGAAGCTTTCTTT; CDR3aa: CASRPSRLTEAFF
j_gene: TRBJ1-1; d_gene: NA; abundance: once; v_gene: TRBV2; CDR3nt: TGTGCCGGCTTTGATGGGTCCGAAGCTTTCTTT; CDR3aa: CAGFDGSEAFF
j_gene: TRBJ2-2; d_gene: NA; abundance: once; v_gene: TRBV7-7; CDR3nt: TGTGCCAGCAGCCCTAGCCCCACTGGGGAGCTGTTTTTT; CDR3aa: CASSPSPTGELFF
j_gene: TRBJ2-1; d_gene: NA; abundance: NA; v_gene: TRBV5-8; CDR3nt: TGTGCCAGCAGCTTGAAAGGAGACAATGAGCAGTTCTTC; CDR3aa: CASSLKGDNEQFF
j_gene: TRBJ2-7; d_gene: TRBD1; abundance: once; v_gene: TRBV4-2; CDR3nt: TGTGCCAGCAGCCCGGGACAGCACTCCTACGAGCAGTACTTC; CDR3aa: CASSPGQHSYEQYF
j_gene: TRBJ2-1; d_gene: NA; abundance: NA; v_gene: TRBV19; CDR3nt: TGTGCCAGTAGTATAATGGTAAGATCCTACAATGAGCAGTTCTTC; CDR3aa: CASSIMVRSYNEQFF
j_gene: TRBJ2-7; d_gene: TRBD2; abundance: NA; v_gene: TRBV28; CDR3nt: TGTGCCAGCAGTTTAGGCGGGAGGGTTAGGGAGCAGTACTTC; CDR3aa: CASSLGGRVREQYF
j_gene: TRBJ1-6; d_gene: TRBD1; abundance: NA; v_gene: TRBV30; CDR3nt: TGTGCCTGGACTGGGACAGGGGGCTCTTCACCCCTCCACTTT; CDR3aa: CAWTGTGGSSPLHF
j_gene: TRBJ2-1; d_gene: NA; abundance: NA; v_gene: TRBV7-6; CDR3nt: TGTGCCAGCAGCTTAGCGGGGGGGCCTAAGTTCTTC; CDR3aa: CASSLAGGPKFF
j_gene: TRBJ1-4; d_gene: NA; abundance: NA; v_gene: TRBV2; CDR3nt: TGTGCCAGCAGTGATGGGCAACGTAATGAAAAACTGTTTTTT; CDR3aa: CASSDGQRNEKLFF
j_gene: TRBJ2-5; d_gene: NA; abundance: NA; v_gene: TRBV18; CDR3nt: TGTGCCAGCTCACCGAGACAAGGGGAGACCCAGTACTTC; CDR3aa: CASSPRQGETQYF
j_gene: TRBJ2-7; d_gene: NA; abundance: NA; v_gene: TRBV30; CDR3nt: TGTGCCTGGGCCAAGGGTTGGATGTACGAGCAGTACTTC; CDR3aa: CAWAKGWMYEQYF
j_gene: TRBJ2-5; d_gene: NA; abundance: NA; v_gene: TRBV6-1; CDR3nt: TGTGCCAGCAGTGAAGGGCTAGGGGGAGAGACCCAGTACTTC; CDR3aa: CASSEGLGGETQYF
j_gene: TRBJ1-2; d_gene: NA; abundance: NA; v_gene: TRBV7-9; CDR3nt: TGTGCCAGCAGCTTAGATGGGAGTGGCTACACCTTC; CDR3aa: CASSLDGSGYTF
j_gene: TRBJ1-5; d_gene: NA; abundance: NA; v_gene: TRBV27; CDR3nt: TGTGCCAGCAGTTTACCCGGGGGTAAAAGCAATCAGCCCCAGCATTTT; CDR3aa: CASSLPGGKSNQPQHF
j_gene: TRBJ2-7; d_gene: NA; abundance: NA; v_gene: TRBV7-9; CDR3nt: TGTGCCAGCAGCCCTACCGGGACCCCGAGCTCCTACGAGCAGTACTTC; CDR3aa: CASSPTGTPSSYEQYF
j_gene: TRBJ1-2; d_gene: NA; abundance: NA; v_gene: TRBV29-1; CDR3nt: TGCAGCGCCCAGGGTCGGCACGGAACTAACTATGGCTACACCTTC; CDR3aa: CSAQGRHGTNYGYTF
j_gene: TRBJ2-5; d_gene: NA; abundance: NA; v_gene: TRBV5-8; CDR3nt: TGTGCCAGCAGCTTATCGGCTAGCGTGCAAGAGACCCAGTACTTC; CDR3aa: CASSLSASVQETQYF
j_gene: TRBJ2-1; d_gene: TRBD2; abundance: NA; v_gene: TRBV5-1; CDR3nt: TGCGCCAGCAGCTTGGAATGGACTAGCGGGACGAGGCGTGAGCAGTTCTTC; CDR3aa: CASSLEWTSGTRREQFF
j_gene: TRBJ2-3; d_gene: NA; abundance: NA; v_gene: TRBV5-1; CDR3nt: TGCGCCAGGTCTAGAGGAGGTCAAACAGGTGCAGATACGCAGTATTTT; CDR3aa: CARSRGGQTGADTQYF
j_gene: TRBJ2-7; d_gene: TRBD1; abundance: NA; v_gene: TRBV18; CDR3nt: TGTGCCAGCTCACCTTCCCGGGACAGGGTTATCTACGAGCAGTACTTC; CDR3aa: CASSPSRDRVIYEQYF
j_gene: TRBJ1-5; d_gene: NA; abundance: few; v_gene: TRBV21-1; CDR3nt: TGTGCCAGCAGCCCCGGGACAGGGTGGGCGAATCAGCCCCAGCATTTT; CDR3aa: CASSPGTGWANQPQHF
j_gene: TRBJ1-5; d_gene: NA; abundance: NA; v_gene: TRBV19; CDR3nt: TGTGCCAGTAGTATAGGCAGCCAGCCGTTAATCGAGCCCCAGCATTTT; CDR3aa: CASSIGSQPLIEPQHF
j_gene: TRBJ2-1; d_gene: NA; abundance: NA; v_gene: TRBV6-6; CDR3nt: TGTGCCAGCAGAGGAGAAGTATACAATGAGCAGTTCTTC; CDR3aa: CASRGEVYNEQFF
j_gene: TRBJ1-5; d_gene: NA; abundance: NA; v_gene: TRBV27; CDR3nt: TGTGCCAGCAGTTTGGGGGGACCGCAGGATCAGCCCCAGCATTTT; CDR3aa: CASSLGGPQDQPQHF
j_gene: TRBJ2-5; d_gene: TRBD1; abundance: NA; v_gene: TRBV18; CDR3nt: TGTGCCAGCTCACCCCTGGGACAGGGGCTTCGGGAGACCCAGTACTTC; CDR3aa: CASSPLGQGLRETQYF
j_gene: TRBJ2-7; d_gene: NA; abundance: NA; v_gene: TRBV5-1; CDR3nt: TGCGCCAGCAGCTATGGGACGGCCGACACCTACGAGCAGTACTTC; CDR3aa: CASSYGTADTYEQYF
j_gene: TRBJ2-7; d_gene: TRBD1; abundance: NA; v_gene: TRBV7-9; CDR3nt: TGTGCCAGCAGCTCGACAGGGGGTGACTACGAGCAGTACTTC; CDR3aa: CASSSTGGDYEQYF
j_gene: TRBJ1-1; d_gene: NA; abundance: NA; v_gene: TRBV27; CDR3nt: TGTGCCAGCAGTTTATTCCTTGGACAGCGATTAGAAGCTTTCTTT; CDR3aa: CASSLFLGQRLEAFF
j_gene: TRBJ2-7; d_gene: TRBD1; abundance: NA; v_gene: TRBV7-2; CDR3nt: TGTGCCAGCAGCTTAGCTATCCCCTGGACAGGTCCCTCCTACGAGCAGTACTTC; CDR3aa: CASSLAIPWTGPSYEQYF
j_gene: TRBJ2-7; d_gene: NA; abundance: NA; v_gene: TRBV29-1; CDR3nt: TGCAGCGTTGAGGGCGGGACATGGGAGCGCGAGCAGTACTTC; CDR3aa: CSVEGGTWEREQYF
j_gene: TRBJ2-7; d_gene: NA; abundance: NA; v_gene: TRBV14; CDR3nt: TGTGCCAGCAGCCAAGATGTCAGGTTGCCACGTCTCGAGCAGTACTTC; CDR3aa: CASSQDVRLPRLEQYF
j_gene: TRBJ2-1; d_gene: TRBD2; abundance: NA; v_gene: TRBV2; CDR3nt: TGTGCCAGCAGTGAATTGGGCGGGAGCATCTACAATGAGCAGTTCTTC; CDR3aa: CASSELGGSIYNEQFF
j_gene: TRBJ1-5; d_gene: NA; abundance: NA; v_gene: TRBV19; CDR3nt: TGTGCCAGTAGTATTTCGTCAGGCAGTGGGAATCAGCCCCAGCATTTT; CDR3aa: CASSISSGSGNQPQHF
j_gene: TRBJ2-1; d_gene: TRBD2; abundance: NA; v_gene: TRBV9; CDR3nt: TGTGCCAGCAGCGCCCTTACTAGCGGGAGGGCCTTTGAGCAGTTCTTC; CDR3aa: CASSALTSGRAFEQFF
j_gene: TRBJ1-5; d_gene: TRBD1; abundance: NA; v_gene: TRBV15; CDR3nt: TGTGCCACCAGCAGAGGAGACAGGGAATTACAGCCCCAGCATTTT; CDR3aa: CATSRGDRELQPQHF
j_gene: TRBJ2-7; d_gene: NA; abundance: NA; v_gene: TRBV30; CDR3nt: TGTGCCTGGAGTTCCCGGGGTAGCGGATTATACGAGCAGTACTTC; CDR3aa: CAWSSRGSGLYEQYF
j_gene: TRBJ2-3; d_gene: NA; abundance: NA; v_gene: TRBV27; CDR3nt: TGTGCCAGCAGTTTGATTCCCCCGCGCCCGGATACGCAGTATTTT; CDR3aa: CASSLIPPRPDTQYF